This TCR beta chain was identified in a study of beta chain features in type 1 diabetes. Every sorted population was more than 95% pure. The study reverse transcribed the entire isolated RNA, so it sequenced expressed TCRB transcripts. Repertoires were generated with immunoSEQ multiplex PCR, while TCRdb's copy carries only in-frame clones and drops some. The sample carries about 320,000 clones, around 15% recorded once. This clone has only a few counts. As yet, its antigen is unknown. Study-wide findings and caveats: Fewer insertions but more deletions were seen at VDJ junctions in type 1 diabetes patients. Short templates might get an advantage during PCR, and this would be equal in patients and controls.

V shed 3 bases, J shed 5 bases, and the junction held 6 bases outside the gene matches. The CDR3 totals 16 residues. Germline V gene sequence: CDR1 MNHEY, CDR2 SMNVEV (reference sequence). This sequence joins TRBV27 and TRBJ2-2; 10 positions match TRBD1. This receptor was taken from a man aged 25 to 40 in good health. Material for sequencing was central memory CD4+ T cells from blood. The CDR3 region is CASSFLDRGRTGELFF. As DNA, the CDR3 is TGTGCCAGCAGTTTCCTCGACAGGGGGCGAACCGGGGAGCTGTTTTTT.